This T cell receptor (beta chain) was retrieved from a study of cytomegalovirus exposure and HLA in healthy donors (dated by TCRdb to about 2017). Some background on the complete study: A later analysis indicated that the 95 to 150 validation repertoires were generated on the platform also employed for the 670 or so repertoires of the first cohort. The study aimed to test whether signatures of past pathogen exposure could be identified by cataloging public T cell receptors. Besides the first cohort of around 670 subjects, a separate validation cohort made up of 120 different subjects was used. The study combined high-throughput TCR immunosequencing, statistical association of individual TCRs with disease status, and machine learning to predict cytomegalovirus infection status. Findings and caveats that apply to the study as a whole: The classifier was reported to diagnose cytomegalovirus status with high specificity and sensitivity in both the original cohort and the validation cohort. It was suggested by the authors that the approach could potentially be generalized to other disease states and immunological phenotypes. Three of the identified cytomegalovirus-associated TCR beta chains were confirmed in vitro to be specific for cytomegalovirus antigens. Most TCR sequences were seen in very few donors, while some public TCRs were found in many individuals. In a later analysis, TCRs clustered in the first cohort were found to also tend to co-occur in the roughly 130 validation repertoires, with 94% of cluster scores above 0. In the study, roughly 160 TCR beta chains were listed as associated with cytomegalovirus. A later analysis lacked HLA typing for the validation cohort, so it scored co-occurrence in that cohort across all 110 or so repertoires.

This clone was recorded once. The target of this receptor is not known. It has no much larger one-base neighbor in the sample; base qualities were not kept. Measured from the cysteine to the phenylalanine, the CDR3 is 13 residues long. The entry retains the CDR3 DNA only, 39 bases that are in frame from base 1. Trimming takes 6 bases off V and 3 bases off J; junction bases not matched to a gene: 4. From the germline V gene, CDR1 is SGHRS and CDR2 is YFSETQ. The library was produced with the immunoSEQ multiplex PCR assay. The study's processing was this. A statistical classification framework was built for diagnosing cytomegalovirus status from the catalog of TCR beta chain sequences. TCRdb took over this immuneACCESS table, retaining in-frame rearrangements with V and J assigned. Such tables are incomplete; in checked studies, under half of the missing clones stem from an unresolved V gene, and the remainder is unexplained. V, J and clone size reflect that table, while D and trimming were determined from the DNA. This sample lists over 200,000 clones; roughly 83% were detected once. The ten largest make up roughly 5.7% of the sample.

The donors were included in the validation cohort of 100 to 150 subjects, a group kept apart from the roughly 610-subject first cohort. The sequence links TRBV5-1 to TRBJ1-2, with 8 bases matching TRBD1. The source of this sequence is a woman between 18 and 29 years old in good health and CMV-seronegative. Sample: PBMCs. The sequence in DNA is TGCGCCAGCAAACCGGGACAGGACTATGGCTACACCTTC. The translation is CASKPGQDYGYTF.